What follows are 27 T cell receptor beta chains derived from one specimen sequenced in a study of blood T cell repertoires in COVID-19. Assay used: immunoSEQ multiplex PCR; TCRdb lists only in-frame clones, some missing. Of roughly 360,000 clones listed, 88% are singletons. The sequenced sample consisted of PBMCs or T cells enriched from blood (not recorded which). All receptors come from a woman in her 30s with acute COVID-19.

This sequence joins TRBV10-3 and TRBJ2-1; the match to TRBD2 covers 12 bases. V lost 6 bases to trimming and J lost 5 bases; unmatched junction nucleotides: 8. This CDR3 is 16 amino acids long. CDR1 and CDR2 from the germline V gene are ENHRY and SYGVKD. The CDR3 protein is CAIRSSGGAHNNEQFF. Here the CDR3 DNA reads TGTGCCATCAGATCTAGCGGGGGGGCCCATAACAATGAGCAGTTCTTC.

The chain carries TRBV29-1 and TRBJ1-2; the D is unclear. Germline lookup yields CDR1 SQVTM and CDR2 ANQGSEA. The CDR3 is made up of 13 amino acids. Trimming shortened V by 2 bases and J by 2 bases, and 9 bases separated the two germline ends. The CDR3 is CSVETVLNYGYTF. In nucleotides, the CDR3 is TGCAGCGTTGAAACGGTGCTGAACTATGGCTACACCTTC.

V is TRBV9 and J is TRBJ1-3; 8 nucleotides line up with TRBD1. The CDR3 loop spans 13 amino acids. Germline V gives CDR1 SGDLS, CDR2 YYNGEE. Trimming took 3 bases from V and 8 from J; bases not matched to a gene: 4. CDR3 in amino acids: CASSGIQGDTIYF. The CDR3, as DNA: TGTGCCAGCAGCGGGATACAGGGGGACACCATATATTTT.

In this sample, this clone turned up a few times. CDR3: CASSLGQTRVTPEAFF. CDR3 bases: TGTGCCAGCAGCTTGGGGCAGACAAGAGTTACCCCTGAAGCTTTCTTT. V and J are TRBV5-5 and TRBJ1-1; D gene uncertain. The CDR3 has 16 amino acids. Looked up from germline, CDR1 is SGHKS and CDR2 is YYEKEE (reference sequence). Trimming took off 0 bases at V and 6 bases at J, with 18 bases between the two ends.

This clone was detected once. V is TRBV20-1 and J is TRBJ2-1; 7 bases are a match to TRBD1. The germline V gene has CDR1 DFQATT and CDR2 SNEGSKA (reference sequence). The CDR3 spans 11 residues. V was clipped by 5 bases and J by 8 bases; unmatched bases: 3. This CDR3 is CSAPRGYEQFF. The CDR3 DNA is TGCAGTGCTCCCAGGGGGTATGAGCAGTTCTTC.

The chain recombines TRBV6-5 with TRBJ2-6; D unclear. The CDR3 consists of 14 residues. Per the germline V gene, CDR1 is MNHEY and CDR2 is SVGAGI. V was pared by 6 bases and J by 2 bases, with 8 bases between. The CDR3 spells CASSTVTGANVLTF. In nucleotides, the CDR3 is TGTGCCAGCAGCACGGTCACTGGGGCCAACGTCCTGACTTTC.

The V and J genes are TRBV15 and TRBJ1-6, with a weak D call TRBD1 (6 bases). Trimming took 0 bases from V and 9 from J, leaving 12 bases between them. The CDR3 is made up of 15 amino acids. From germline, CDR1 is LNHNV and CDR2 YYDKDF (reference sequence). The DNA for the CDR3 is TGTGCCACCAGCAGAGATCGCAGGGGAGTTTCACCCCTCCACTTT. Translation gives CATSRDRRGVSPLHF.

CDR3 loop: CASSKGKTYFAQETQYF. The CDR3 nucleotides read TGTGCCAGCAGCAAAGGAAAAACCTACTTTGCCCAAGAGACCCAGTACTTC. This chain joins TRBV21-1 and TRBJ2-5; whether TRBD2, the table's D call, matches the DNA was not checked. TRBV21-1 is shown as a pseudogene. This CDR3 region has 17 residues.

V and J are TRBV7-2 and TRBJ2-5; D is unclear. From germline, CDR1 is SGHTA and CDR2 FQGNSA. The CDR3 has 11 amino acids. V was shortened by 10 bases and J by 5 bases, with 11 bases between the two germline ends. CDR3 nucleotides: TGTGCCACCGCAATCCAGGAGACCCAGTACTTC. Amino acids: CATAIQETQYF.

This chain joins TRBV6-2 or TRBV6-3 and TRBJ2-7; no clear D gene. V was trimmed by 5 bases and J by 5 bases, leaving 7 bases between them. The CDR3 has 11 residues. Per the germline V gene, CDR1 is MNHEY and CDR2 is SVGEGT. The CDR3 region has the DNA TGTGCCAGCAGTCAACTCAACGAGCAGTACTTC. Amino acid sequence: CASSQLNEQYF.

This chain joins TRBV29-1 and TRBJ1-2, with 7 nucleotides matching TRBD1. Germline V gene sequence: CDR1 SQVTM, CDR2 ANQGSEA. V lost 4 bases to trimming and J lost 8 bases; unmatched junction nucleotides: 7. CDR3 length equals 12 residues. DNA for the CDR3: TGCAGCGTTGCCCGGGACAGTCCGGGCTACACCTTC. As protein: CSVARDSPGYTF.

CDR3 in DNA: TGTGCCAGCACCGACAGGGTTGAGCAGTACTTC. It codes for CASTDRVEQYF. This chain links TRBV6-5 with TRBJ2-7, with 7 bases that match TRBD1. The V segment lost 7 bases and the J segment 7 bases; nucleotides outside the gene matches: 4. Germline V CDR1 and CDR2: MNHEY, SVGAGI. The CDR3 is made up of 11 amino acids.

The rearrangement joins TRBV5-1 to TRBJ2-7, with D maybe TRBD2 (7 bases). This CDR3 spans 12 amino acids. Trimming pared 2 bases from V and 12 bases from J, leaving 15 bases between. CDR1 and CDR2 from the germline V gene are SGHRS and YFSETQ. The CDR3 DNA follows: TGCGCCAGCAGCTTAGGGGGGGGCGAGTTGTACTTC. Its translation is CASSLGGGELYF.

V and J are TRBV12-3 or TRBV12-4 and TRBJ2-3, with 9 bases aligning to TRBD2. The CDR3 sequence is 13 residues long. The V gene end was trimmed by 7 bases and the J gene end by 3 bases; junction bases not matched to a gene: 2. CDR3 region: CASNSGGTDTQYF. DNA for the CDR3: TGTGCCAGCAATAGCGGGGGAACAGATACGCAGTATTTT.

The DNA of the CDR3 is TGTGCCAGCAGCTTCAAACCGGGACAGGAAGCTTTCTTT. This sequence encodes CASSFKPGQEAFF. The V gene is TRBV7-2, the J gene TRBJ1-1, with 7 positions matching TRBD1. The V gene end was trimmed by 3 bases and the J gene end by 8 bases; junction bases not matched to a gene: 6. The length of the CDR3 is 13 residues. The germline V gene encodes CDR1 SGHTA and CDR2 FQGNSA.

The V call is TRBV7-9, the J call TRBJ1-2, with a tentative D call TRBD1 (5 bases). Trimming removed 5 bases at V and 2 bases at J, with 9 bases between. Germline V lookup: CDR1 SEHNR, CDR2 FQNEAQ (reference sequence). There are 13 residues in the CDR3. CDR3 DNA sequence: TGTGCCAGCAGCCCTGGACAAAACTATGGCTACACCTTC. It yields the protein CASSPGQNYGYTF.

The CDR3 is CASGPGQGRNEQFF. CDR3 coding DNA: TGTGCTAGTGGCCCGGGACAGGGGAGAAATGAGCAGTTCTTC. The gene calls are TRBV12-5 and TRBJ2-1; 10 bases line up with TRBD1. The CDR3 consists of 14 residues. The J segment lost 7 bases and the V segment lost 6 bases, leaving 6 bases of the junction unmatched. Germline CDR1 and CDR2: LGHNT and FRNRAP.

For the CDR3, the DNA is TGTGCCACCAGCAGCCGGTTGAACACTGAAGCTTTCTTT. It codes for CATSSRLNTEAFF. This chain links TRBV15 with TRBJ1-1; D gene unclear. The V gene's germline CDR1 is LNHNV and CDR2 YYDKDF (reference sequence). V was trimmed by 3 bases and J by 0 bases, leaving 5 bases between them. The length of the CDR3 is 13 residues.

This chain joins TRBV15 and TRBJ1-2; a possible D gene is TRBD1 (5 bases). V was trimmed by 1 base and J by 4 bases, leaving 13 bases between them. Per the germline V gene, CDR1 is LNHNV and CDR2 is YYDKDF (reference sequence). This CDR3 is 15 amino acids long. CDR3 DNA: TGTGCCACCAGCAGAGCAGGGTCTTCAGGCTATGGCTACACCTTC. It yields the protein CATSRAGSSGYGYTF.

A single count supports this clone. The rearrangement uses TRBV7-8 and TRBJ1-4; 8 bases agree with TRBD1. The junction had 10 bases not matched to a gene; V was cut back by 5 bases and J by 2 bases. This CDR3 is 17 amino acids long. Germline CDR1 reads SGHVS; CDR2 reads FQNEAQ. The CDR3 bases are TGTGCCAGCAGCCCGCCGACAGGGGCGGGCACTAATGAAAAACTGTTTTTT. This codes for CASSPPTGAGTNEKLFF.

The chain combines TRBV29-1 with TRBJ2-7, with D perhaps matching TRBD1 (6 bases). CDR3 length equals 13 residues. The germline CDR1 and CDR2 sequences are SQVTM and ANQGSEA. V was pared by 2 bases and J by 4 bases, with 12 bases between. The CDR3 DNA reads TGCAGCGTTGAAATTGGGGGCTATTACGAGCAGTACTTC. Translated, it gives CSVEIGGYYEQYF.

This chain connects TRBV19 to TRBJ1-3, with TRBD1 matching over 8 bases. The trim removed 5 bases at V and 0 bases at J, leaving 9 bases unmatched. The CDR3 is 17 amino acids. Germline assignment: CDR1 LNHDA and CDR2 SQIVND (reference sequence). In DNA, the CDR3 is TGTGCCAGTAGTCCCGACAGGGGACGTCTCTCTGGAAACACCATATATTTT. As protein: CASSPDRGRLSGNTIYF. Full variable domain (missing parts from reference TRBV19 and TRBJ1-3): DGGITQSPKYLFRKEGQNVTLSCEQNLNHDAMYWYRQDPGQGLRLIYYSQIVNDFQKGDIAEGYSVSREKKESFPLTVTSAQKNPTAFYLCASSPDRGRLSGNTIYFGEGSWLTVV.

The chain couples TRBV5-6 to TRBJ1-2, with TRBD1 identical over 9 bases. The J segment lost 8 bases and the V segment lost 2 bases, leaving 7 bases of the junction unmatched. In germline, CDR1 is SGHDT, CDR2 YYEEEE. This CDR3 is built from 14 residues. The chain's CDR3 is CASSLGQGRGGYTF. The CDR3 region has the DNA TGTGCCAGCAGCTTAGGACAGGGGAGGGGAGGCTACACCTTC. Full variable domain (missing parts from reference TRBV5-6 and TRBJ1-2): DAGVTQSPTHLIKTRGQQVTLRCSPKSGHDTVSWYQQALGQGPQFIFQYYEEEERQRGNFPDRFSGHQFPNYSSELNVNALLLGDSALYLCASSLGQGRGGYTFGSGTRLTVV.

This clone has only a few counts. The rearrangement uses TRBV4-1 and TRBJ1-5, with TRBD1 matching over 7 bases. The CDR3 is made up of 16 amino acids. The V gene's germline CDR1 is MGHRA and CDR2 YSYEKL. Trimming removed 4 bases from V and 4 bases from J; junction bases left unmatched: 10. CDR3: CASSPFHGQENQPQHF. The CDR3 DNA follows: TGCGCCAGCAGCCCGTTTCACGGACAGGAAAATCAGCCCCAGCATTTT.

The chain joins TRBV7-9 to TRBJ1-2; D gene uncertain. The CDR3 contains 13 residues. Deletions cut 0 bases from V and 6 bases from J, with 8 bases between. Per germline, CDR1 SEHNR and CDR2 FQNEAQ (reference sequence). This CDR3 reads CASSLAPRDGYTF. The CDR3 nucleotides read TGTGCCAGCAGCTTAGCGCCCCGGGATGGCTACACCTTC. The whole variable domain, remainder taken from reference TRBV7-9 and TRBJ1-2, is DTGVSQNPRHKITKRGQNVTFRCDPISEHNRLYWYRQTLGQGPEFLTYFQNEAQLEKSRLLSDRFSAERPKGSFSTLEIQRTEQGDSAMYLCASSLAPRDGYTFGSGTRLTVV.

The V gene is TRBV24-1, the J gene TRBJ2-7; 7 bases are a match to TRBD2. Looked up from germline, CDR1 is KGHDR and CDR2 is SFDVKD. CDR3 size: 15 residues. V lost 7 bases, J lost 7 bases, and 15 bases stayed unmatched. The chain's CDR3 is CATREGGTSVGEQYF. Written as DNA, the CDR3 is TGTGCCACCAGAGAGGGAGGGACCTCTGTTGGTGAGCAGTACTTC.

To note about this clone: This specimen includes other DNA sequences encoding the same CDR3. J is TRBJ2-7 and V is TRBV9; 9 bases are shared with TRBD2. Germline values: CDR1 SGDLS, CDR2 YYNGEE. The CDR3 loop spans 14 amino acids. Trimming cost V 2 bases and J 2 bases; bases outside gene matches: 2. The CDR3 protein is CASSVSGGTYEQYF. The CDR3 region has the DNA TGTGCCAGCAGCGTGAGCGGGGGGACCTACGAGCAGTACTTC.